The clone carrying this T cell receptor beta chain was counted at least ten times. Its antigen is currently unknown. The sample belongs to a study of neurological immune-mediated disorders. Study results and limitations: The highest TCR clonal expansion occurred in HTLV-1-associated myelopathy; multiple sclerosis fell below healthy controls.

Germline lookup yields CDR1 SGHRS and CDR2 YFSETQ. This CDR3 contains 13 residues. V was clipped by 3 bases and J by 3 bases; unmatched bases: 0. Time point indicated: longitudinal time-point 1 (baseline). TCRdb reanalysed the 5' RACE reads using MiXCR and keeps one entry per CDR3 protein. The repertoire holds over 70,000 distinct CDR3 sequences, with about a tenth as singletons. This clonotype originated in a man under 40 in good health. Sequencing was carried out using PBMCs. The V and J genes are TRBV5-1 and TRBJ1-1; TRBD1 aligns across 9 bases. CDR3 nucleotides: TGCGCCAGCAGCTGGACAGGGGACACTGAAGCTTTCTTT. Encoded protein: CASSWTGDTEAFF.